Each of the 19 T cell receptor beta chains below was sequenced from the same sample in a study of Graves' ophthalmopathy and Graves' hyperthyroidism. Amplification of TCR beta CDR3 regions used RNA transcripts. An opening RT-PCR round employed HTBI primers and preceded a second-round multiplex PCR. TCRdb ran MiXCR on the multiplex PCR reads and lists one entry per CDR3 protein. The table has under 800,000 distinct CDR3 sequences, approximately 22% seen once. Material: peripheral blood. Source of these receptors: a woman younger than 30 with stable Graves' hyperthyroidism. Some clones in this sample may be carry-over from other donors' samples.

This rearrangement joins TRBV28 to TRBJ1-2, with TRBD1 as a possible D gene (5 bases). V shed 1 base and J shed 5 bases, with 14 bases lying between them. Germline loops: CDR1 MDHEN, CDR2 SYDVKM. This CDR3 region has 15 residues. The CDR3 coding sequence is TGTGCCAGCAGTTTATTAAGTGGCCCAGGGTATGGCTACACCTTC. This gives the protein CASSLLSGPGYGYTF.

V and J are TRBV18 and TRBJ1-1; 8 nucleotides line up with TRBD1. V was clipped by 0 bases and J by 0 bases; unmatched bases: 6. Germline V gene data show CDR1 as KGHSH and CDR2 as LQKENI. This CDR3 is built from 17 residues. The chain's CDR3 is CASSPPGQDNMNTEAFF. The DNA for the CDR3 is TGTGCCAGCTCACCACCGGGACAGGATAACATGAACACTGAAGCTTTCTTT.

At least ten counts were recorded for this clonotype. The V and J genes are TRBV24-1 and TRBJ2-5, with 8 bases lining up with TRBD1. The germline CDR1 and CDR2 sequences are KGHDR and SFDVKD. The CDR3 is 15 amino acids. Trimming removed 0 bases from V and 7 bases from J; junction bases left unmatched: 6. The DNA for the CDR3 is TGTGCCACCAGTGATTTGGGGACAGGAGGAAGGACCCAGTACTTC. It is translated as CATSDLGTGGRTQYF.

This clonotype occurred many times. V usage is TRBV24-1 and J usage is TRBJ1-2, with D perhaps matching TRBD1 (5 bases). The germline V gene has CDR1 KGHDR and CDR2 SFDVKD. The CDR3 loop spans 16 amino acids. V was cut by 3 bases and J by 3 bases, with 16 bases left in between. DNA for the CDR3: TGTGCCACCAGTGATGATCGGGACGGACTAGACTATGGCTACACCTTC. Translated, it gives CATSDDRDGLDYGYTF.

The genes are TRBV6-1 and TRBJ1-2; tentatively, D is TRBD1 (5 bases). CDR1 and CDR2 (germline): MNHNS, SASEGT. This CDR3 has 13 amino acids. Trimming took off 10 bases at V and 3 bases at J, with 15 bases between the two ends. CDR3 bases: TGTGCCAACAGAGCGACAGTCTACTATGGCTACACCTTC. Residues: CANRATVYYGYTF.

Many counts were recorded for this clonotype. The chain links TRBV30 to TRBJ1-3; no definite D call. The CDR3 totals 15 residues. Deletions cut 7 bases from V and 3 bases from J, with 19 bases between. The V gene's germline CDR1 is GTSNPN and CDR2 SVGIG (reference sequence). The CDR3 is CAYSRGRGVGNTIYF. The CDR3 nucleotides read TGTGCCTACTCCCGCGGACGGGGAGTTGGAAACACCATATATTTT.

The rearrangement uses TRBV28 and TRBJ2-7, with 9 nucleotides matching TRBD1. CDR3 length: 15 residues. J gave up 2 bases and V 6 bases, and 8 bases lay outside the gene matches. From germline, CDR1 is MDHEN and CDR2 SYDVKM. The DNA of the CDR3 is TGTGCCAGCAGAAGCGGACAGGGGACCACCTACGAGCAGTACTTC. Translation: CASRSGQGTTYEQYF.

This clonotype was observed many times. The V call is TRBV27, the J call TRBJ1-5; D may be TRBD1 (6 bases). The CDR3 sequence is 15 residues long. CDR1 and CDR2 from the germline V gene are MNHEY and SMNVEV (reference sequence). The V gene lost 5 bases and the J gene lost 2 bases, with 13 bases spanning the gap. The CDR3 sequence is CASSQNRVGNQPQHF. CDR3 coding DNA: TGTGCCAGCAGTCAAAACAGGGTTGGCAATCAGCCCCAGCATTTT.

This clonotype was observed once. The rearrangement uses TRBV2 and TRBJ2-7; 7 bases agree with TRBD1. This CDR3 spans 16 amino acids. Unmatched junction bases numbered 13, after V lost 3 bases and J lost 5 bases. Germline loops: CDR1 SNHLY, CDR2 FYNNEI. CDR3 nucleotides: TGTGCCAGCAGTGACGAGGGACAGCGCGGTTCCGACGAGCAGTACTTC. It is translated as CASSDEGQRGSDEQYF.

This clonotype was counted between two and nine times. CDR3: CASSEGFRDRSGNTIYF. In nucleotides, the CDR3 is TGCGCCAGCAGCGAGGGATTCCGGGACAGAAGTGGAAACACCATATATTTT. The chain links TRBV5-1 to TRBJ1-3, with 7 bases lining up with TRBD1. Trimming removed 4 bases from V and 3 bases from J; junction bases left unmatched: 13. The CDR3 length is 17 residues. Looked up from germline, CDR1 is SGHRS and CDR2 is YFSETQ.

This chain links TRBV6-5 with TRBJ1-1; D uncertain. Germline CDR1 and CDR2: MNHEY and SVGAGI. V gave up 7 bases and J gave up 4 bases, with 13 bases separating them. The CDR3 runs 13 residues. For the CDR3, the DNA is TGTGCCAGCACTTTTAGCGAGGGCACTGAAGCTTTCTTT. Protein sequence: CASTFSEGTEAFF.

About this clonotype: This clone may be a read error of a much larger clone one base away. The rearrangement joins TRBV2 to TRBJ2-7, with 9 bases identical to TRBD1. This CDR3 comprises 16 residues. CDR1 SNHLY and CDR2 FYNNEI come from the germline V gene. The CDR3 DNA is TGTGCCAGCAGTGGGACAGGGGAGATCCTACCTGAGGAGCAGTGCTTC. Amino acid sequence: CASSGTGEILPEEQCF.

This clonotype was detected only a few times. The genes are TRBV28 and TRBJ1-6; 7 bases align to TRBD1. Trimming cost V 6 bases and J 7 bases; bases outside gene matches: 6. This CDR3 spans 14 amino acids. The V gene's germline CDR1 is MDHEN and CDR2 SYDVKM. The CDR3 DNA follows: TGTGCCAGCAGCCCGGGACAGCCAAATTCACCCCTCCACTTT. Its translation: CASSPGQPNSPLHF.

This clonotype was seen repeatedly, ten times or more. The rearrangement links TRBV12-3 or TRBV12-4 to TRBJ2-7, with 9 bases that match TRBD1. V dropped 6 bases and J dropped 3; count of bases not matched to a gene: 6. The CDR3 runs to 14 residues. The CDR3 sequence is CASRSGTGFYEQYF. CDR3 DNA: TGTGCCAGCAGATCCGGGACAGGGTTCTACGAGCAGTACTTC.

CDR3 coding DNA: TGTGCCAGCAGCGTAGCGGGTCACGAGCAGTACTTC. Its translation is CASSVAGHEQYF. This chain connects TRBV9 to TRBJ2-7; D gene unclear. The V end lost 0 bases, the J end lost 5 bases, and 6 bases lay between the germline ends. Germline V CDR1 and CDR2: SGDLS, YYNGEE. The CDR3 contains 12 residues.

This clonotype was picked up many times. This chain links TRBV7-9 with TRBJ2-5, with D uncertain. CDR1 and CDR2 (germline): SEHNR, FQNEAQ (reference sequence). Trimming took off 1 base at V and 5 bases at J, with 8 bases between the two ends. The CDR3 is 13 amino acids. CDR3 nucleotides: TGTGCCAGCAGCTTAGTAGTAGGGGAGACCCAGTACTTC. This codes for CASSLVVGETQYF. Full variable domain (outside the CDR3, taken from reference TRBV7-9 and TRBJ2-5): DTGVSQNPRHKITKRGQNVTFRCDPISEHNRLYWYRQTLGQGPEFLTYFQNEAQLEKSRLLSDRFSAERPKGSFSTLEIQRTEQGDSAMYLCASSLVVGETQYFGPGTRLLVL.

The rearrangement joins TRBV27 to TRBJ1-5, with D hard to call. Trimming cost V 8 bases and J 1 base, with 12 bases left between them. Germline V lookup: CDR1 MNHEY, CDR2 SMNVEV (reference sequence). The CDR3 runs to 14 residues. The CDR3 sequence is CASHPEGSNQPQHF. The DNA of the CDR3 is TGTGCCAGCCACCCGGAAGGGAGCAATCAGCCCCAGCATTTT.

There are many counts of this clonotype. This chain uses TRBV15 with TRBJ1-2; D gene uncertain. The CDR3 extends over 17 amino acids. V was pared by 4 bases and J by 5 bases, with 23 bases between. In germline, CDR1 is LNHNV, CDR2 YYDKDF (reference sequence). CDR3: CATSTAPIGDGNYGYTF. DNA of the CDR3: TGTGCCACCAGCACCGCACCCATTGGGGATGGAAATTATGGCTACACCTTC.

J is TRBJ2-7 and V is TRBV6-2 or TRBV6-3; D is perhaps TRBD2 (6 bases). The CDR3 spans 14 residues. Trimming took 3 bases from V and 5 from J, leaving 14 bases between them. CDR1 is MNHEY, CDR2 SVGEGT, per germline. The DNA for the CDR3 is TGTGCCAGCAGTTATACGGGAGAGGTAGACGAGCAGTACTTC. Translated: CASSYTGEVDEQYF.